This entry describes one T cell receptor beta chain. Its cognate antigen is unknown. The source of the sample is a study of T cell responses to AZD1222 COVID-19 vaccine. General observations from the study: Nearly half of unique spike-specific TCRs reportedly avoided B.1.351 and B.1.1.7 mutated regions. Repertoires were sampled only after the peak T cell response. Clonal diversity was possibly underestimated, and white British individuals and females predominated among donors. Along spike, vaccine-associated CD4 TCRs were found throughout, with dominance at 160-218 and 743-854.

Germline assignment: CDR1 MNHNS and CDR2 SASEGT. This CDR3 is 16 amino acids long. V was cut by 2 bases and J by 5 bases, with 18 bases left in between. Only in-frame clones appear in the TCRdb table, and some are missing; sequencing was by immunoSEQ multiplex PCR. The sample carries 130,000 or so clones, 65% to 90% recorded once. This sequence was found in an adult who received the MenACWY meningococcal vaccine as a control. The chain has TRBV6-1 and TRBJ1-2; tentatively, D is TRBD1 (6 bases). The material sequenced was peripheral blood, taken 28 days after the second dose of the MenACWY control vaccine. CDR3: CASSESGATATYGYTF. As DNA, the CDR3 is TGTGCCAGCAGTGAATCAGGGGCCACCGCTACGTATGGCTACACCTTC.